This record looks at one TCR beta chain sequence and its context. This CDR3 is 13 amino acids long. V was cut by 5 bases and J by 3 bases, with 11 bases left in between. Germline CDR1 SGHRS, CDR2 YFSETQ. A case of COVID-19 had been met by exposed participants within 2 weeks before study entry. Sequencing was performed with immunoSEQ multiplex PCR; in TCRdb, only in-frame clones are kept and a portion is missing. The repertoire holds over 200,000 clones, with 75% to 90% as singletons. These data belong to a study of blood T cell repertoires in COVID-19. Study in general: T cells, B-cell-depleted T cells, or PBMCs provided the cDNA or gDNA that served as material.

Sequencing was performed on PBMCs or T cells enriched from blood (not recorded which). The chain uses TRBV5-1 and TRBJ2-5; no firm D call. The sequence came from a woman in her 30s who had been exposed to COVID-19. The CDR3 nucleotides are TGCGCCAGCAGTTCCCTGTCGGAAGAGACCCAGTACTTC. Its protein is CASSSLSEETQYF.